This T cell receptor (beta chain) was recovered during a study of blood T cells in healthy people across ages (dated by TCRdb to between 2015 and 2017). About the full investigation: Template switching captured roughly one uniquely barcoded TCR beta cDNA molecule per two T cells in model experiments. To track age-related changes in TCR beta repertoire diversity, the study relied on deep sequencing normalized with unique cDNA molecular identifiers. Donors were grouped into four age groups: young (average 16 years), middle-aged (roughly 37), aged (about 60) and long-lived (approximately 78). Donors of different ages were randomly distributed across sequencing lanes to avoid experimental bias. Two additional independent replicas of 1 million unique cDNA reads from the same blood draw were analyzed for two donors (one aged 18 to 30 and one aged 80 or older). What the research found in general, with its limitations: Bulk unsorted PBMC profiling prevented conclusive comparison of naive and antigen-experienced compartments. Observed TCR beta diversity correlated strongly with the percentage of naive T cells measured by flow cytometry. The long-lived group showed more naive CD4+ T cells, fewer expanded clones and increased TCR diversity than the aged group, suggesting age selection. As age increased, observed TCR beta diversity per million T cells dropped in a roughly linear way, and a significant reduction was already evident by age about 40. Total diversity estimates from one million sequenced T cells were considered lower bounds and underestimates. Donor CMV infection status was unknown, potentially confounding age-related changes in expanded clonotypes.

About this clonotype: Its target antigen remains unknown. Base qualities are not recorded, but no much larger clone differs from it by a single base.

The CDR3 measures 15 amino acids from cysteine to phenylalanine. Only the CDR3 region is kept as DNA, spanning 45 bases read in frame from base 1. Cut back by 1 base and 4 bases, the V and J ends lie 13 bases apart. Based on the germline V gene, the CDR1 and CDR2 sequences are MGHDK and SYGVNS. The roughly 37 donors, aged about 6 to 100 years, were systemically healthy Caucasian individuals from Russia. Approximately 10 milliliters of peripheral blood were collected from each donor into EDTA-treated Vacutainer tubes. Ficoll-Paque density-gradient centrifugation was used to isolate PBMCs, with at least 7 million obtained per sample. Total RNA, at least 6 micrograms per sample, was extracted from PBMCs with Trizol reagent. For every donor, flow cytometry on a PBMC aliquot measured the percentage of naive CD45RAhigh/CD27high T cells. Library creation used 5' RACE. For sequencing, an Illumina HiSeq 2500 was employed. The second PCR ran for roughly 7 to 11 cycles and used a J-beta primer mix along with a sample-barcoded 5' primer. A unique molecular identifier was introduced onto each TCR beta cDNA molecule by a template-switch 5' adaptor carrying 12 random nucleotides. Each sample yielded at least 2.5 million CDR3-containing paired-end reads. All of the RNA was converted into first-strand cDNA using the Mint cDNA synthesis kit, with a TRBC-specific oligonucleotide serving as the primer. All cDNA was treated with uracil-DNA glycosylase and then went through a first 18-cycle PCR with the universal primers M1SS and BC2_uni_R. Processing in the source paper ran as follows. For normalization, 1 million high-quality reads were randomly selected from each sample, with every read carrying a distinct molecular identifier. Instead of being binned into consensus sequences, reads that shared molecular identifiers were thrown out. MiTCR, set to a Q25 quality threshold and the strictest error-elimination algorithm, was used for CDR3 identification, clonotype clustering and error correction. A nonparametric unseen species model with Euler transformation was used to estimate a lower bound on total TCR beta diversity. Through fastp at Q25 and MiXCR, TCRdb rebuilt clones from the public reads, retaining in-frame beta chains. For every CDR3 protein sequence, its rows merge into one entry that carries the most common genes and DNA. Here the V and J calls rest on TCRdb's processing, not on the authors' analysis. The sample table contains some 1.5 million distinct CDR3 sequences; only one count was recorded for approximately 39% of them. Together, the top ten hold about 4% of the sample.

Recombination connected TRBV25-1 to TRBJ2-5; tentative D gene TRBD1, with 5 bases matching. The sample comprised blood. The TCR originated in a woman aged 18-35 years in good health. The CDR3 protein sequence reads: CASSESVWGAETQYF. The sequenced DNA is TGTGCCAGCAGTGAATCAGTGTGGGGCGCAGAGACCCAGTACTTC.